This is a list of T cell receptor beta chains from one sample in a study of blood T cell repertoires in COVID-19. Measured with immunoSEQ multiplex PCR; TCRdb has only the in-frame clones, and not every one. The profile shows 250,000 or so clones, approximately 86% of them singletons. Source material: PBMCs or T cells enriched from blood (not recorded which). All receptors derive from a woman aged 18-35 years who had recovered from COVID-19. Both conserved end residues are part of each CDR3. The order of the fields is D gene, J gene, V gene, clone size, CDR3 protein, CDR3 DNA. D genes are given only for firm matches. Clone size is given for some rows only: seen once, a few or many times, or a class if the clone is expanded.

>TRBD1|TRBJ1-2|TRBV5-4|-
CASSQPLDRANYGYTF
TGTGCCAGCAGCCAACCTCTAGACAGGGCTAACTATGGCTACACCTTC
>TRBD1|TRBJ1-1|TRBV2|-
CAWAWGQVNTEAFF
TGTGCCTGGGCGTGGGGACAGGTTAACACTGAAGCTTTCTTT
>TRBD2|TRBJ2-1|TRBV29-1|-
CSVDNREEYEQFF
TGCAGCGTTGATAATCGGGAGGAGTATGAGCAGTTCTTC
>TRBD2|TRBJ2-3|TRBV20-1|-
CSASETSGTNYYTDTQYF
TGCAGTGCTAGTGAGACTAGCGGGACGAATTACTACACAGATACGCAGTATTTT
>TRBD2|TRBJ2-7|TRBV18|-
CASSPPGLAGVLEQYF
TGTGCCAGCTCACCTCCGGGACTAGCGGGAGTGCTCGAGCAGTACTTC
>TRBD2|TRBJ2-1|TRBV11-3|-
CASFTSGGANEQFF
TGTGCCAGCTTTACTAGCGGGGGGGCCAATGAGCAGTTCTTC
>TRBD2|TRBJ2-1|TRBV28|-
CASSSNSGGSYNEQFF
TGTGCCAGCAGCTCAAATAGCGGGGGCTCCTACAATGAGCAGTTCTTC
>-|TRBJ2-1|TRBV7-9|few
CASSSGVSYNEQFF
TGTGCCAGCAGCTCGGGAGTATCCTACAATGAGCAGTTCTTC
>-|TRBJ1-2|TRBV29-1|-
CSVEEAAGVPYGYTF
TGCAGCGTTGAAGAAGCGGCAGGGGTGCCATATGGCTACACCTTC
>TRBD1|TRBJ2-4|TRBV18|-
CASSPPGQAASIQYF
TGTGCCAGCTCACCGCCTGGACAGGCGGCCTCCATTCAGTACTTC